These 25 T cell receptor beta chains were sequenced from one sample in a study of radiation and T cells in renal cell carcinoma. Some clones are missing from TCRdb's copy, which holds only in-frame ones; the method was immunoSEQ multiplex PCR. This repertoire shows about 43,000 clones, roughly four fifths found once; its top ten account for 27%. Stated time point: blood 4 weeks post-SBRT, at nephrectomy. Treatment meaning: 15 Gy SBRT to primary tumor, nephrectomy 4 weeks later. Here the sequenced sample was blood, taken from a patient whose treatment included radiotherapy and nephrectomy. The receptors derive from a woman between 65 and 79 years old with renal cell carcinoma.

V and J are TRBV9 and TRBJ2-1, with TRBD2 identical over 7 bases. Germline loops: CDR1 SGDLS, CDR2 YYNGEE. V lost 3 bases and J lost 0; bases outside the gene matches: 3. The CDR3 is 15 amino acids. The CDR3 DNA follows: TGTGCCAGCAGCGGGAGCGGGAACTCCTACAATGAGCAGTTCTTC. Protein sequence: CASSGSGNSYNEQFF.

This chain uses TRBV9 with TRBJ2-1; 13 bases match TRBD2. Germline V gene data show CDR1 as SGDLS and CDR2 as YYNGEE. The CDR3 sequence is 19 residues long. Trimming took 4 bases from V and 0 from J; bases not matched to a gene: 10. Here the CDR3 DNA reads TGTGCCAGCAGCCCCCAGGGACTAGCGGGATTAAGCTCCTACAATGAGCAGTTCTTC. As protein: CASSPQGLAGLSSYNEQFF.

This sequence joins TRBV7-6 and TRBJ1-1; D remains unclear. Germline V gene sequence: CDR1 SGHVS, CDR2 FNYEAQ. This CDR3 is built from 13 residues. Trimming stripped 4 bases from V and 7 bases from J, with 13 bases between. CDR3 amino acids: CASSSGRGDEAFF. The CDR3 DNA reads TGTGCCAGCAGCTCCGGAAGAGGAGATGAAGCTTTCTTT.

The chain joins TRBV4-2 to TRBJ2-7, with TRBD1 matching 11 bases. From germline, CDR1 is LGHNA and CDR2 YNFKEQ. The length of the CDR3 is 17 residues. Trimming removed 2 bases from V and 9 bases from J; junction bases left unmatched: 15. As DNA, the CDR3 is TGTGCCAGCAGCCAATTTGGGTGGAGGGGACAGGGGGTCGTGCAGTACTTC. Translating gives CASSQFGWRGQGVVQYF.

The chain couples TRBV6-1 to TRBJ2-7, with 7 positions matching TRBD1. This CDR3 spans 16 amino acids. Germline V gene lookup returns CDR1 MNHNS and CDR2 SASEGT. With V trimmed by 0 bases and J by 1 base, 6 bases remained unmatched. The CDR3 loop is CASSEADRTGSYEQYF. For the CDR3, the DNA is TGTGCCAGCAGTGAAGCGGACCGGACAGGTTCCTACGAGCAGTACTTC.

V gene TRBV5-1 combines with J gene TRBJ2-3, with 7 bases aligning to TRBD2. This CDR3 spans 17 amino acids. J gave up 0 bases and V 5 bases, and 12 bases lay outside the gene matches. CDR1 SGHRS and CDR2 YFSETQ come from the germline V gene. As DNA, the CDR3 is TGCGCCAGCAGTGACTGGGGTAGCGGGCAAAGCACAGATACGCAGTATTTT. It codes for CASSDWGSGQSTDTQYF.

The chain joins TRBV5-1 to TRBJ2-1; tentative D call: TRBD2 (5 bases). The CDR3 covers 16 residues. Trimming shortened V by 0 bases and J by 0 bases, and 10 bases separated the two germline ends. Germline values: CDR1 SGHRS, CDR2 YFSETQ. The CDR3 protein is CASSLGADLSYNEQFF. The CDR3 nucleotides read TGCGCCAGCAGCTTGGGAGCGGACCTCTCCTACAATGAGCAGTTCTTC.

This clone has more than one count but fewer than ten. The chain is built from TRBV10-3 and TRBJ2-3; possible D gene TRBD2, 5 bases. From germline, CDR1 is ENHRY and CDR2 SYGVKD. This CDR3 comprises 16 residues. V was clipped by 4 bases and J by 0 bases, with 14 bases between them. The CDR3 loop reads CAISGPPGESTDTQYF. The CDR3 coding sequence is TGTGCCATCAGTGGGCCCCCCGGGGAGAGCACAGATACGCAGTATTTT.

The chain has TRBV19 and TRBJ2-5; 9 bases align to TRBD1. The junction had 4 bases not matched to a gene; V was cut back by 5 bases and J by 3 bases. Germline V gene lookup returns CDR1 LNHDA and CDR2 SQIVND (reference sequence). This CDR3 has 14 amino acids. CDR3: CASSAGQGEETQYF. CDR3 DNA: TGTGCCAGTAGTGCGGGACAGGGAGAAGAGACCCAGTACTTC.

The chain combines TRBV5-1 with TRBJ2-3, with 8 bases that match TRBD2. The V gene's germline CDR1 is SGHRS and CDR2 YFSETQ. The CDR3 spans 17 residues. Trimming at V came to 0 bases and at J to 5 bases, leaving 11 bases not matched to a gene. The CDR3 DNA is TGCGCCAGCAGCTTGGCCTACTTCGGGAGGGGTGAAGATACGCAGTATTTT. Its translation is CASSLAYFGRGEDTQYF.

Comment on this clone: Other DNA sequences within the sample encode an identical CDR3. V gene TRBV18 combines with J gene TRBJ2-2; 10 bases map to TRBD1. Trimming removed 3 bases from V and 8 bases from J; junction bases left unmatched: 3. Germline V gene data show CDR1 as KGHSH and CDR2 as LQKENI. The CDR3 covers 14 residues. The CDR3: CASSPGQGTGELFF. DNA for the CDR3: TGTGCCAGCTCACCGGGACAGGGGACGGGGGAGCTGTTTTTT.

The chain links TRBV2 to TRBJ2-7, with 8 bases fitting TRBD1. This CDR3 region has 13 residues. With V trimmed by 5 bases and J by 5 bases, 5 bases remained unmatched. CDR1 and CDR2 from the germline V gene are SNHLY and FYNNEI. The CDR3 nucleotides are TGTGCCAGCAGTCTGGACAGGGCGCACGAGCAGTACTTC. Its translation: CASSLDRAHEQYF. Drawing the rest from reference TRBV2 and TRBJ2-7, the complete variable domain is EPEVTQTPSHQVTQMGQEVILRCVPISNHLYFYWYRQILGQKVEFLVSFYNNEISEKSEIFDDQFSVERPDGSNFTLKIRSTKLEDSAMYFCASSLDRAHEQYFGPGTRLTVT.

With respect to this clone: The same CDR3 can be traced to other DNA sequences in this sample. The chain combines TRBV6-1 with TRBJ1-2; 8 nucleotides align to TRBD1. This CDR3 comprises 14 residues. CDR1 and CDR2 (germline): MNHNS, SASEGT. Losses at the gene ends were 2 bases for V and 6 bases for J; bases not matched to a gene: 5. The CDR3 bases are TGTGCCAGCAGTGAATCGGCAGGGGGCGATGGCTACACCTTC. It encodes CASSESAGGDGYTF.

The V gene is TRBV5-1, the J gene TRBJ2-1, with D maybe TRBD1 (5 bases). Germline values: CDR1 SGHRS, CDR2 YFSETQ. V was pared by 7 bases and J by 3 bases, with 14 bases between. The CDR3 is 14 amino acids. In DNA, the CDR3 is TGCGCCAGCGTTCTAGGGCAGGGCTACAATGAGCAGTTCTTC. This translates into CASVLGQGYNEQFF.

The J gene is TRBJ2-1, the V gene TRBV6-1, with 13 positions matching TRBD2. Germline values: CDR1 MNHNS, CDR2 SASEGT. V was clipped by 4 bases and J by 8 bases; unmatched bases: 8. This CDR3 contains 16 residues. DNA of the CDR3: TGTGCCAGCAGTGGGACTAGCGGGAGAATATTCTATGAGCAGTTCTTC. As protein: CASSGTSGRIFYEQFF.

The V gene is TRBV27, the J gene TRBJ1-3, with D tentatively TRBD1 (5 bases). Germline-derived CDR1 and CDR2 are MNHEY and SMNVEV (reference sequence). CDR3 length: 14 residues. V was cut by 3 bases and J by 2 bases, with 8 bases left in between. The CDR3 nucleotides read TGTGCCAGCAGTTTGCTGGGGGCTGGAAACACCATATATTTT. This codes for CASSLLGAGNTIYF.

The chain recombines TRBV6-5 with TRBJ1-5; D remains unclear. Trimming left V 0 bases short and J 13 bases short, with 13 bases between. From germline, CDR1 is MNHEY and CDR2 SVGAGI. This CDR3 comprises 13 residues. DNA for the CDR3: TGTGCCAGCAGTTACTCTAACCCCGGGCGTCAGCATTTT. Protein product: CASSYSNPGRQHF.

This chain connects TRBV29-1 to TRBJ1-2, with 8 bases aligning to TRBD1. V lost 6 bases to trimming and J lost 7 bases; unmatched junction nucleotides: 7. The CDR3 length is 12 residues. The germline CDR1 and CDR2 sequences are SQVTM and ANQGSEA. The CDR3 nucleotides read TGCAGCGTCGCACCAGGGGGCACTGGCTACACCTTC. Translated, it gives CSVAPGGTGYTF.

This clone appeared a few times. The chain combines TRBV7-2 with TRBJ2-7; 9 nucleotides line up with TRBD2. In germline, CDR1 is SGHTA, CDR2 FQGNSA. The J segment lost 4 bases and the V segment lost 2 bases, leaving 6 bases of the junction unmatched. CDR3 length equals 15 residues. CDR3 in DNA: TGTGCCAGCAGCTTAACTGCGGGAGGGCCTTACGAGCAGTACTTC. Translating gives CASSLTAGGPYEQYF.

The chain employs TRBV5-1 and TRBJ2-7; D ambiguous. Germline-derived CDR1 and CDR2 are SGHRS and YFSETQ. Deletions cut 0 bases from V and 2 bases from J, with 6 bases between. The CDR3 is 13 amino acids. The CDR3 nucleotides read TGCGCCAGCAGCTTGGACAGAACCTACGAGCAGTACTTC. Its protein is CASSLDRTYEQYF. The complete variable domain, with remaining parts taken from reference TRBV5-1 and TRBJ2-7, reads KAGVTQTPRYLIKTRGQQVTLSCSPISGHRSVSWYQQTPGQGLQFLFEYFSETQRNKGNFPGRFSGRQFSNSRSEMNVSTLELGDSALYLCASSLDRTYEQYFGPGTRLTVT.

The chain uses TRBV7-3 and TRBJ1-6; possibly TRBD1 for D (5 bases). The CDR3 spans 16 residues. CDR1 is SGHTA and CDR2 is FQGTGA in the germline V gene. V dropped 5 bases and J dropped 6 bases, with 17 bases sitting between them. The CDR3 protein is CASSDHPAGGNSPLHF. The CDR3 nucleotides are TGTGCCAGCAGCGATCATCCGGCGGGGGGTAATTCACCCCTCCACTTT.

This clone was recorded at least ten times. This sequence joins TRBV6-5 and TRBJ2-3, with 10 bases matching TRBD2. There are 15 residues in the CDR3. Germline values: CDR1 MNHEY, CDR2 SVGAGI. The J segment lost 7 bases and the V segment lost 6 bases, leaving 10 bases of the junction unmatched. CDR3 loop: CASRERGGLGNTQYF. The CDR3 DNA is TGTGCCAGCAGGGAGCGGGGGGGCTTGGGAAATACGCAGTATTTT.

This chain joins TRBV5-8 and TRBJ2-7, with D possibly TRBD1 on 6 matching bases. The CDR3 spans 12 residues. V gave up 4 bases and J gave up 10 bases, with 15 bases separating them. Germline lookup yields CDR1 SGHTS and CDR2 YDEGEE. The CDR3 protein is CASSPRQDLQYF. CDR3 DNA: TGTGCCAGCAGCCCCCGACAGGATCTACAGTACTTC. Variable domain in full (rest from reference TRBV5-8 and TRBJ2-7): EAGVTQSPTHLIKTRGQQATLRCSPISGHTSVYWYQQALGLGLQFLLWYDEGEERNRGNFPPRFSGRQFPNYSSELNVNALELEDSALYLCASSPRQDLQYFGPGTRLTVT.

The genes are TRBV7-8 and TRBJ2-1, with D perhaps matching TRBD2 (5 bases). CDR3 size: 16 residues. The V gene's germline CDR1 is SGHVS and CDR2 FQNEAQ. The V and J ends lost 1 base and 8 bases respectively, with 18 bases between them. The CDR3 region is CASSLGASGDGHEQFF. The CDR3 DNA is TGTGCCAGCAGCTTAGGGGCGAGCGGAGATGGTCATGAGCAGTTCTTC. The full variable domain, completed using reference TRBV7-8 and TRBJ2-1, is GAGVSQSPRYKVAKRGQDVALRCDPISGHVSLFWYQQALGQGPEFLTYFQNEAQLDKSGLPSDRFFAERPEGSVSTLKIQRTQQEDSAVYLCASSLGASGDGHEQFFGPGTRLTVL.

The J gene is TRBJ2-3, the V gene TRBV2, with 7 bases identical to TRBD2. This CDR3 has 15 amino acids. CDR1 is SNHLY, CDR2 FYNNEI, per germline. J was trimmed by 4 bases and V by 1 base; bases with no gene match: 5. CDR3 region: CASSEGLAESDTQYF. CDR3 bases: TGTGCCAGCAGTGAAGGACTAGCAGAGTCAGATACGCAGTATTTT.